These 7 T cell receptor beta chains were all obtained from the same sample, sequenced in a study of immune heterogeneity within non-small cell lung tumors. Template came from bulk tumor genomic DNA, at around 600 ng per sample. During surgery, several far-apart biopsies were obtained from every primary tumor. With untreated, newly diagnosed non-small cell lung cancer, the patients went on to undergo curative surgery. Multiplex PCR (32 V and 13 J primers) was used to amplify the TCR beta CDR3. TCRdb ran MiXCR on the multiplex PCR reads and lists one entry per CDR3 protein. The sample has 8,500 to 13,000 distinct CDR3 sequences, more than 25% seen once; the top ten hold around 8.1%. Material: lung tumor tissue. Receptors originate from a woman aged 60-75 years with non-small cell lung cancer.

J is TRBJ2-7 and V is TRBV18; 7 nucleotides line up with TRBD2. The germline gives CDR1 KGHSH, CDR2 LQKENI. This CDR3 spans 13 amino acids. Trimming removed 3 bases from V and 5 bases from J; junction bases left unmatched: 4. CDR3 protein: CASSPRTSDEQYF. The DNA for the CDR3 is TGTGCCAGCTCACCTCGGACTAGTGACGAGCAGTACTTC. Full variable domain (outside the CDR3, taken from reference TRBV18 and TRBJ2-7): NAGVMQNPRHLVRRRGQEARLRCSPMKGHSHVYWYRQLPEEGLKFMVYLQKENIIDESGMPKERFSAEFPKEGPSILRIQQVVRGDSAAYFCASSPRTSDEQYFGPGTRLTVT.

By proportion, this clonotype is medium-sized (0.01 to 0.1%). The V gene is TRBV18, the J gene TRBJ1-6; tentatively, D is TRBD1 (6 bases). Trimming pared 8 bases from V and 0 bases from J, leaving 17 bases between. Per germline, CDR1 KGHSH and CDR2 LQKENI. The CDR3 totals 17 residues. CDR3 amino acids: CASSPRQERSYNSPLHF. Here the CDR3 DNA reads TGTGCCAGCAGCCCGAGACAGGAACGCTCCTATAATTCACCCCTCCACTTT.

This clonotype was seen repeatedly, ten times or more. The CDR3 is CSVAPVGRAYEQYF. CDR3 DNA: TGCAGCGTTGCGCCGGTGGGGAGGGCCTACGAGCAGTACTTC. V is TRBV29-1 and J is TRBJ2-7, with 7 nucleotides matching TRBD2. CDR1 and CDR2 from the germline V gene are SQVTM and ANQGSEA. After removal of 4 bases from V and 2 bases from J, the junction contained 8 bases not matched to a gene. The CDR3 loop spans 14 amino acids.

The chain combines TRBV28 with TRBJ2-1; D is uncertain. CDR3 length equals 15 residues. CDR1 and CDR2 (germline): MDHEN, SYDVKM. V lost 5 bases to trimming and J lost 4 bases, with 15 bases between them. In DNA, the CDR3 is TGTGCCAGCAGTAAACAGCCTTCCTTATACAATGAGCAGTTCTTC. It yields the protein CASSKQPSLYNEQFF.

This clonotype showed up just a few times. The chain recombines TRBV27 with TRBJ2-5; maybe TRBD1 (5 bases). The germline V gene has CDR1 MNHEY and CDR2 SMNVEV (reference sequence). V was clipped by 8 bases and J by 5 bases, with 21 bases between them. This CDR3 has 15 residues. CDR3 in DNA: TGTGCCAGCCGTCCTCACCCCGGCAGGGTGGAGACCCAGTACTTC. This sequence encodes CASRPHPGRVETQYF.

By proportion, this clonotype is medium-sized. The chain is built from TRBV15 and TRBJ2-7; D ambiguous. The CDR3 runs to 14 residues. The V end lost 0 bases, the J end lost 5 bases, and 11 bases lay between the germline ends. CDR1 is LNHNV, CDR2 YYDKDF, per germline (reference sequence). This CDR3 reads CATSREGPPDEQYF. In DNA form, the CDR3 reads TGTGCCACCAGCAGAGAGGGCCCACCGGACGAGCAGTACTTC. The full variable domain, completed using reference TRBV15 and TRBJ2-7, is DAMVIQNPRYQVTQFGKPVTLSCSQTLNHNVMYWYQQKSSQAPKLLFHYYDKDFNNEADTPDNFQSRRPNTSFCFLDIRSPGLGDTAMYLCATSREGPPDEQYFGPGTRLTVT.

The rearrangement links TRBV28 to TRBJ1-1; D gene unclear. Trimming removed 4 bases from V and 1 base from J, with 13 bases in between. The CDR3 has 15 amino acids. CDR1 is MDHEN and CDR2 is SYDVKM in the germline V gene. The CDR3 nucleotides are TGTGCCAGCAGTTCCCCCTCTCTGACGAACACTGAAGCTTTCTTT. Protein: CASSSPSLTNTEAFF.